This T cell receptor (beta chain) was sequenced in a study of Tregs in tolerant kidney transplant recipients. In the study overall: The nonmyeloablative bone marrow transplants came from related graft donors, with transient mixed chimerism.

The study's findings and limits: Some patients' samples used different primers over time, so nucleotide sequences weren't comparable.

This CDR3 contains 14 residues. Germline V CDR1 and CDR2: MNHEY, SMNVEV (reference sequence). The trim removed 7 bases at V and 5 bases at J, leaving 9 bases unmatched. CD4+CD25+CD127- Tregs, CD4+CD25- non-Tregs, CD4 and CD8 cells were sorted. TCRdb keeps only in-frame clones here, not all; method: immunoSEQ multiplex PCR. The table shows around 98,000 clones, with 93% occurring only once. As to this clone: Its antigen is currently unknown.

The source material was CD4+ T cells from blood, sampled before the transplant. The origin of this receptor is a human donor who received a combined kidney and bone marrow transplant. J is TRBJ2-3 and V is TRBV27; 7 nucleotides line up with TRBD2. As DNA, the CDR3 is TGTGCCAGCAACGGGAGGCTAGCAGGAGATACGCAGTATTTT. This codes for CASNGRLAGDTQYF.